What follows are 7 T cell receptor beta chains derived from one specimen sequenced in a study of cytomegalovirus exposure and HLA in healthy donors. The PCR used 60 Vbeta and 13 Jbeta primers. TCRdb's table, derived via immunoSEQ multiplex PCR, lists solely in-frame clones and lacks some. The sample consists of 200,000 to 250,000 clones, just over 75% of them appearing once. The sequencing sample was made of PBMCs. The receptors here all came from a woman aged 55-70 years in good health and CMV-seropositive.

The V and J genes are TRBV19 and TRBJ1-5; D ambiguous. Trimming removed 6 bases at V and 2 bases at J, with 14 bases between. This CDR3 has 15 amino acids. Germline lookup yields CDR1 LNHDA and CDR2 SQIVND (reference sequence). CDR3: CASSGRGTGNQPQHF. Written as DNA, the CDR3 is TGTGCCAGTAGCGGGCGGGGTACAGGCAATCAGCCCCAGCATTTT.

This clone was seen a handful of times. The rearrangement joins TRBV10-3 to TRBJ1-1, with D possibly matching TRBD1 (6 bases). V was pared by 8 bases and J by 4 bases, with 17 bases between. There are 14 residues in the CDR3. Per the germline V gene, CDR1 is ENHRY and CDR2 is SYGVKD. CDR3: CAIALGRGGTEAFF. CDR3 coding DNA: TGTGCCATCGCCCTTGGGAGGGGGGGCACTGAAGCTTTCTTT.

J is TRBJ2-1 and V is TRBV2; 11 bases agree with TRBD1. The CDR3 loop spans 14 amino acids. V gave up 6 bases and J gave up 7 bases; unmatched junction bases: 5. Germline-derived CDR1 and CDR2 are SNHLY and FYNNEI. The CDR3 region is CASRSRDRGNEQFF. The CDR3 bases are TGTGCCAGCAGGTCCCGGGACAGGGGGAATGAGCAGTTCTTC.

The rearrangement uses TRBV6-1 and TRBJ1-2, with a tentative D call TRBD1 (5 bases). Germline CDR1 and CDR2: MNHNS and SASEGT. Trimming cost V 2 bases and J 5 bases, with 18 bases left between them. The CDR3 has 16 residues. The CDR3 spells CASSELSGNVWYGYTF. The CDR3 nucleotides are TGTGCCAGCAGTGAACTCTCAGGGAACGTTTGGTATGGCTACACCTTC.

The table lists this clone with a few counts. J is TRBJ1-1 and V is TRBV2; weak D call: TRBD1 (6 bases). Per the germline V gene, CDR1 is SNHLY and CDR2 is FYNNEI. V lost 7 bases and J lost 1, with 10 bases in between. The CDR3 runs to 13 residues. This CDR3 reads CASNQGPNTEAFF. CDR3 nucleotides: TGTGCCAGCAACCAGGGGCCGAACACTGAAGCTTTCTTT.

The CDR3 loop is CASSPGTAYGYTF. CDR3 bases: TGTGCCAGCAGCCCCGGGACAGCTTATGGCTACACCTTC. This rearrangement joins TRBV7-9 to TRBJ1-2; TRBD1 matches at 7 bases. The germline V gene encodes CDR1 SEHNR and CDR2 FQNEAQ (reference sequence). This CDR3 is 13 amino acids long. V lost 5 bases and J lost 5; bases outside the gene matches: 5. Based on the CDR3 plus reference TRBV7-9 and TRBJ1-2, the full variable domain is DTGVSQNPRHKITKRGQNVTFRCDPISEHNRLYWYRQTLGQGPEFLTYFQNEAQLEKSRLLSDRFSAERPKGSFSTLEIQRTEQGDSAMYLCASSPGTAYGYTFGSGTRLTVV.

This clone appeared once. V is TRBV9 and J is TRBJ1-6; TRBD1 aligns across 8 bases. CDR1 SGDLS and CDR2 YYNGEE come from the germline V gene. V was pared by 4 bases and J by 7 bases, with 4 bases of the junction left unmatched. The CDR3 has 14 residues. In DNA, the CDR3 is TGTGCCAGCAGCTCTAGACAGGGGAATTCACCCCTCCACTTT. This codes for CASSSRQGNSPLHF.